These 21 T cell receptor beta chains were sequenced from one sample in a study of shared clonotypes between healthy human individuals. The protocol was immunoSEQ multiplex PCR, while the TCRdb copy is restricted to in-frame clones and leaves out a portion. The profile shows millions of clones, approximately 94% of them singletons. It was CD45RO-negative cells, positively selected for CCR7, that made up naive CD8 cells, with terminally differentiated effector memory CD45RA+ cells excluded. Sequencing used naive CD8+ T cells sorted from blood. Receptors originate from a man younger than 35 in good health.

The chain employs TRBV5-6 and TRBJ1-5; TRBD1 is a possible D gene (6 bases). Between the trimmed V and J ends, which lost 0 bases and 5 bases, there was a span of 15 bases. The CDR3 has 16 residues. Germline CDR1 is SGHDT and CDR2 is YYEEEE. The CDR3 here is CASSLAGRGLDQPQHF. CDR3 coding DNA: TGTGCCAGCAGCTTGGCCGGCCGGGGGCTCGATCAGCCCCAGCATTTT.

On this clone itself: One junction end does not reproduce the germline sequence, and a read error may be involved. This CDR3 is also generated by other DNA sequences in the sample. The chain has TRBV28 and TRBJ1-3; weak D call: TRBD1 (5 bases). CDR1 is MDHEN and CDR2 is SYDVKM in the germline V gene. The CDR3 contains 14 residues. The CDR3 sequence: CASSFAGTGNTIYF. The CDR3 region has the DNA TGTGCCAGCAGTTTCGCCGGGACTGGAAATACCATATATTTT.

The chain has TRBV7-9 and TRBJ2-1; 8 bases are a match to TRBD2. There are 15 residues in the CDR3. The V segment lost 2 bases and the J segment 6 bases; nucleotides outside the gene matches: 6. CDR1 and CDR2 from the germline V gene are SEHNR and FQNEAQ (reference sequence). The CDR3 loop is CASSLNRGGRNEQFF. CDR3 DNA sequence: TGTGCCAGCAGCTTAAACCGGGGGGGCCGCAATGAGCAGTTCTTC.

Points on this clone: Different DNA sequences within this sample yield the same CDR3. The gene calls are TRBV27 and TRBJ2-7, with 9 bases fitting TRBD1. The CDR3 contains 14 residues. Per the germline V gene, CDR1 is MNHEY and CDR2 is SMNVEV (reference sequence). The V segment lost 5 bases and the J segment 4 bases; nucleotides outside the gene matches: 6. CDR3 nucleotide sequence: TGTGCCAGCAGTCTAACAGGGGGCGGGTACGAGCAGTACTTC. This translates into CASSLTGGGYEQYF.

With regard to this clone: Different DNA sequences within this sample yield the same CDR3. CDR3 nucleotides: TGTGCCAGTAGTATCCTAGCGACCTCCTACGAGCAGTACTTC. This gives the protein CASSILATSYEQYF. This chain uses TRBV19 with TRBJ2-7; TRBD2 is a possible D gene (6 bases). Germline CDR1 reads LNHDA; CDR2 reads SQIVND (reference sequence). V was clipped by 3 bases and J by 0 bases, with 9 bases between them. The CDR3 has 14 residues.

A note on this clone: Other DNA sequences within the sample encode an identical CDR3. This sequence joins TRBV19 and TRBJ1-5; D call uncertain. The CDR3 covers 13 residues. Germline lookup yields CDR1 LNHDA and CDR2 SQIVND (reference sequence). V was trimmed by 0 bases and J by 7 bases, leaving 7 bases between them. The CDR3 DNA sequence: TGTGCCAGTAGTATAGATCTGGAACAGCCCCAGCATTTT. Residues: CASSIDLEQPQHF. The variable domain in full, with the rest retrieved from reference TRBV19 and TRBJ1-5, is DGGITQSPKYLFRKEGQNVTLSCEQNLNHDAMYWYRQDPGQGLRLIYYSQIVNDFQKGDIAEGYSVSREKKESFPLTVTSAQKNPTAFYLCASSIDLEQPQHFGDGTRLSIL.

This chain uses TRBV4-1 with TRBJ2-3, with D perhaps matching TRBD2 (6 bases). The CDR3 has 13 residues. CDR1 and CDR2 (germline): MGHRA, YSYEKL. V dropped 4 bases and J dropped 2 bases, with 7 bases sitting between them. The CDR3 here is CASSLADTDTQYF. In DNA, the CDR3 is TGCGCCAGCAGCCTAGCGGACACAGATACGCAGTATTTT.

CDR3 in DNA: TGTGCCAGCAGCCTCTCCGAGGGCCCAGCTAACTATGGCTACACCTTC. This translates into CASSLSEGPANYGYTF. This chain uses TRBV2 with TRBJ1-2; no reliable D call. V lost 6 bases, J lost 0 bases, and 17 bases lay in between. The CDR3 spans 16 residues. Germline CDR1 and CDR2: SNHLY and FYNNEI.

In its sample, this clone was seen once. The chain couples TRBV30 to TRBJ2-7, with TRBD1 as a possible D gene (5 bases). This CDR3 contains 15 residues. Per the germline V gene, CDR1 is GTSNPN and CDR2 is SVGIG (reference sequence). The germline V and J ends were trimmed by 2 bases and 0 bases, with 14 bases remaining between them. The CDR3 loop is CAWSQVLGLSYEQYF. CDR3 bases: TGTGCCTGGAGTCAGGTTTTGGGGCTCTCCTACGAGCAGTACTTC.

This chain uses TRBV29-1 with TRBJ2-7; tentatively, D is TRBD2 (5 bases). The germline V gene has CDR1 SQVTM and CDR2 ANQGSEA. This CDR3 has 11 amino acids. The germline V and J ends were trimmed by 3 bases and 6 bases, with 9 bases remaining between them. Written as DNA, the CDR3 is TGCAGCGTTGAGTCGGGGATCGAGCAGTACTTC. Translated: CSVESGIEQYF.

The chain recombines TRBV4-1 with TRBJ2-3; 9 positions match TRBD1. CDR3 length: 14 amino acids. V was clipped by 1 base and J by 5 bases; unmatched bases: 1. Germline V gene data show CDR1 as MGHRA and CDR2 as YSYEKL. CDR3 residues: CASSQGQGGDTQYF. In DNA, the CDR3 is TGCGCCAGCAGCCAAGGACAGGGGGGAGATACGCAGTATTTT.

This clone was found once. The CDR3 sequence: CASSPLGQSHEQYF. CDR3 nucleotides: TGCGCCAGCAGCCCCTTGGGACAGTCCCACGAGCAGTACTTC. The gene calls are TRBV4-1 and TRBJ2-7, with 7 bases that match TRBD1. The junction had 8 bases not matched to a gene; V was cut back by 4 bases and J by 5 bases. The germline V gene has CDR1 MGHRA and CDR2 YSYEKL. The CDR3 runs to 14 residues.

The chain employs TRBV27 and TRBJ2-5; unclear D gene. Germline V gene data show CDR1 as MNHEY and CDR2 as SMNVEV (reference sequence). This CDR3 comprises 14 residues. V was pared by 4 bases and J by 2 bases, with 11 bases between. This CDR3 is CASSSFDGQETQYF. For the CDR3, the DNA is TGTGCCAGCAGTTCGTTCGACGGACAAGAGACCCAGTACTTC.

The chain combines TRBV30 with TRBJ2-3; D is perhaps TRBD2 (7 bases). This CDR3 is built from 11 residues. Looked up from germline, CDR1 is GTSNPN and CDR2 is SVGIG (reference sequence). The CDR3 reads CGGGGQDTQYF. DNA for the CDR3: TGTGGGGGAGGGGGTCAAGATACGCAGTATTTT.

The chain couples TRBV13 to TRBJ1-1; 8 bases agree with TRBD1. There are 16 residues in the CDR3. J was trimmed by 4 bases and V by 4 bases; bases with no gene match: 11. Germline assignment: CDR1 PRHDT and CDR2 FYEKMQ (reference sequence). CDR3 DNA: TGTGCCAGCAGCTCTGACAGGGGAGAGGGGAGCACTGAAGCTTTCTTT. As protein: CASSSDRGEGSTEAFF.

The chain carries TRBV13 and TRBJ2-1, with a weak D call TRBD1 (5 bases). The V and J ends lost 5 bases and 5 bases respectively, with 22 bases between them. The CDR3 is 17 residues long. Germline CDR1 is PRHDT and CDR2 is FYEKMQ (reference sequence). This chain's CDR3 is CASSSETEYSHNNEQFF. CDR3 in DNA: TGTGCCAGCAGCAGTGAGACAGAATATAGCCACAACAATGAGCAGTTCTTC.

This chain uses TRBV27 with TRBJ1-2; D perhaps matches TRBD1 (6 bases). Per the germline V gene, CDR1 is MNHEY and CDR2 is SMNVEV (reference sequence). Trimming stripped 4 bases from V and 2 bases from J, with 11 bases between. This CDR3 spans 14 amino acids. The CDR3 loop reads CASSYRVNNYGYTF. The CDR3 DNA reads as TGTGCCAGCAGTTACAGGGTGAACAACTATGGCTACACCTTC.

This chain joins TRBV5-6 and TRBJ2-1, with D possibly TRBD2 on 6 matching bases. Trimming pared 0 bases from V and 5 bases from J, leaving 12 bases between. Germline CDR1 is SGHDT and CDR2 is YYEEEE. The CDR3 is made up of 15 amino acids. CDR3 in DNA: TGTGCCAGCAGCTTGGGACTAGTAGCTAACAATGAGCAGTTCTTC. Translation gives CASSLGLVANNEQFF. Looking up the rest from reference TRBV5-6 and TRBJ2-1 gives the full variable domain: DAGVTQSPTHLIKTRGQQVTLRCSPKSGHDTVSWYQQALGQGPQFIFQYYEEEERQRGNFPDRFSGHQFPNYSSELNVNALLLGDSALYLCASSLGLVANNEQFFGPGTRLTVL.

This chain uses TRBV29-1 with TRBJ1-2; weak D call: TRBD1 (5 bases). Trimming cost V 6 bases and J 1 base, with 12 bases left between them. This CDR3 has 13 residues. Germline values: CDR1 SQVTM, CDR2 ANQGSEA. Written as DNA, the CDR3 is TGCAGCGTGTGGGGGGGGAGTAACTATGGCTACACCTTC. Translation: CSVWGGSNYGYTF. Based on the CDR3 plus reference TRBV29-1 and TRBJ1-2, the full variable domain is SAVISQKPSRDICQRGTSLTIQCQVDSQVTMMFWYRQQPGQSLTLIATANQGSEATYESGFVIDKFPISRPNLTFSTLTVSNMSPEDSSIYLCSVWGGSNYGYTFGSGTRLTVV.

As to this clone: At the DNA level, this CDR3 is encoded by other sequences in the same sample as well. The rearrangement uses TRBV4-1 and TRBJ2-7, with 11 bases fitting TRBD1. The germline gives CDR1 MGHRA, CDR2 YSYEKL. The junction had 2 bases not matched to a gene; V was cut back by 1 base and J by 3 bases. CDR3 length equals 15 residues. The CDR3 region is CASSQGGQGGYEQYF. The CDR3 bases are TGCGCCAGCAGCCAAGGGGGACAGGGGGGCTACGAGCAGTACTTC.

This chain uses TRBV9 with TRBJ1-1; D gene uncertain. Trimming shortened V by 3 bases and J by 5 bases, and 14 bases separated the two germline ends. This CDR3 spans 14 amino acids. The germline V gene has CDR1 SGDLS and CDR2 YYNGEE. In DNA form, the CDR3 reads TGTGCCAGCAGCGCGGCGGAGAGTATGACTGAAGCTTTCTTT. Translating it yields CASSAAESMTEAFF.